Below, 4 T cell receptor beta chains from the same sample are listed, as sequenced in a study of T cells in tuberculosis. Libraries were prepared by immunoSEQ multiplex PCR; TCRdb keeps only in-frame clonotypes and omits some of them. The sample consists of approximately 30,000 clones, 97% of them appearing once. The specimen was PBMCs. The receptor source for this set is a donor aged 10-30 years with latent tuberculosis or without tuberculosis infection.

The rearrangement links TRBV2 to TRBJ2-2, with 11 bases identical to TRBD2. This CDR3 is built from 15 residues. Germline CDR1 reads SNHLY; CDR2 reads FYNNEI. The junction had 7 bases not matched to a gene; V was cut back by 8 bases and J by 5 bases. DNA of the CDR3: TGTGCCAGCGGGGCCGGGACTAGCGGAACCGGGGAGCTGTTTTTT. This translates into CASGAGTSGTGELFF.

The rearrangement links TRBV2 to TRBJ2-7; D may be TRBD1 (5 bases). Per the germline V gene, CDR1 is SNHLY and CDR2 is FYNNEI. Trimming removed 3 bases from V and 0 bases from J, with 9 bases in between. CDR3 length: 14 residues. As DNA, the CDR3 is TGTGCCAGCAGTGACGACAGAAGCTCCTACGAGCAGTACTTC. Protein product: CASSDDRSSYEQYF.

The chain uses TRBV7-7 and TRBJ2-7, with 10 bases identical to TRBD1. J was trimmed by 3 bases and V by 5 bases; bases with no gene match: 4. Germline-derived CDR1 and CDR2 are SSHAT and FNYEAQ (reference sequence). There are 14 residues in the CDR3. CDR3 in amino acids: CASSPGTGVYEQYF. The DNA for the CDR3 is TGTGCCAGCAGCCCCGGGACAGGGGTCTACGAGCAGTACTTC. Combining the CDR3 with reference TRBV7-7 and TRBJ2-7 gives the whole variable domain GAGVSQSPRYKVTKRGQDVTLRCDPISSHATLYWYQQALGQGPEFLTYFNYEAQPDKSGLPSDRFSAERPEGSISTLTIQRTEQRDSAMYRCASSPGTGVYEQYFGPGTRLTVT.

This clone was found once. The rearrangement joins TRBV6-5 to TRBJ2-7, with 8 bases fitting TRBD1. The germline gives CDR1 MNHEY, CDR2 SVGAGI. Germline trimming cut 5 bases from V and 6 bases from J; bases unmatched to any gene: 6. CDR3 size: 13 residues. CDR3 residues: CASSRDRMGEQYF. The CDR3 nucleotides are TGTGCCAGCAGTAGGGACAGGATGGGCGAGCAGTACTTC.